This paragraph reports one TCR beta chain. The antigen remains unidentified. The sample is drawn from a study of cytomegalovirus exposure and HLA in healthy donors. Notes on the study in general: Some highly shared sequence variants likely arose as a pipeline artifact.

The PCR contained 60 Vbeta and 13 Jbeta primers. Clones were sequenced by immunoSEQ multiplex PCR, and TCRdb holds only the in-frame ones, with some missing. The sample lists some 210,000 clones; about 72% were seen once. This CDR3 is 15 amino acids long. CDR1 is SGHRS and CDR2 is YFSETQ in the germline V gene. The germline V and J ends were trimmed by 3 bases and 5 bases, with 17 bases remaining between them. This sequence was found in a male donor in good health and CMV-seronegative. V gene TRBV5-1 combines with J gene TRBJ1-2; TRBD1 might be the D (6 bases). The sequenced sample consisted of PBMCs. The CDR3, as DNA: TGCGCCAGCAGCTCTCTACAGGGTTCCCTTTATGGCTACACCTTC. Translating it yields CASSSLQGSLYGYTF.